This T cell receptor (beta chain) was documented in a study of blood T cell repertoires in COVID-19. Study at large: Acute and convalescent COVID-19 specimens originated in the United States, Italy and Spain. Sources were T cells, B-cell-depleted T cells, or PBMCs; the material itself was cDNA or gDNA.

Under the authors' procedure: Amplification from reference gene primers served as the basis for estimated nucleated cell counts. Assay used: immunoSEQ multiplex PCR; TCRdb lists only in-frame clones, some missing. V and J calls and clone size follow that table, whereas D and trimming were derived from the DNA. The repertoire holds 220,000 or so clones, with approximately 81% as singletons. The CDR3 consists of 13 residues. V lost 4 bases and J 2 bases, leaving 8 bases between the germline ends. Material for sequencing was peripheral blood. The TCR was taken from a woman aged 55-75 years who had recovered from COVID-19. The chain uses TRBV12-3 or TRBV12-4 and TRBJ1-1, with D unresolved. The CDR3 loop is CASSWEGNTEAFF. CDR3 in DNA: TGTGCCAGCAGTTGGGAGGGAAACACTGAAGCTTTCTTT.